One and the same sample provided the 32 T cell receptor beta chains below, sequenced in a study of cytotoxic CD8 clonotypes in ibrutinib-treated CLL (dated by TCRdb to the early 2020s). Library generation was performed with the immunoSEQ multiplex PCR assay. The clones in this table, taken by TCRdb from immuneACCESS, are in-frame only. Not every clone is retained; where verified, under half of the shortfall comes from an unresolved V gene, and the cause of the rest is unknown. In this sample the table shows roughly 60,000 clones, roughly 70% of which occur a single time. Around 42% of the sample belongs to the ten largest clones. The time point label here, explained by the study, means: approximately twelve months on ibrutinib. Sequenced here: PBMCs, sampled after 12 months of ibrutinib treatment. These receptors were obtained from a human donor with chronic lymphocytic leukemia.

The J gene is TRBJ2-1, the V gene TRBV28; no reliable D call. The germline V gene has CDR1 MDHEN and CDR2 SYDVKM. The V end lost 1 base, the J end lost 2 bases, and 6 bases lay between the germline ends. The CDR3 length is 14 residues. CDR3 sequence (DNA): TGTGCCAGCAGTTTATCCGCCCCCTACAATGAGCAGTTCTTC. Protein: CASSLSAPYNEQFF.

This chain uses TRBV11-3 with TRBJ2-5; D gene unclear. This CDR3 has 13 residues. CDR1 and CDR2 from the germline V gene are SGHNT and YENEEA. Trimming removed 4 bases at V and 2 bases at J, with 8 bases between. This CDR3 is CASSSEGQETQYF. The CDR3 coding sequence is TGTGCCAGCAGCTCGGAAGGTCAAGAGACCCAGTACTTC.

The chain's CDR3 is CASSRETGITGELFF. The CDR3, as DNA: TGTGCCAGCAGCCGCGAGACAGGAATCACCGGGGAGCTGTTTTTT. This sequence joins TRBV7-7 and TRBJ2-2; tentatively, D is TRBD1 (6 bases). CDR3 length: 15 amino acids. In germline, CDR1 is SSHAT, CDR2 FNYEAQ (reference sequence). V lost 5 bases, J lost 4 bases, and 14 bases lay in between.

CDR3 sequence reads: CASRRAGGITEQFF. CDR3 DNA sequence: TGTGCCAGCAGGCGAGCGGGAGGAATCACTGAGCAGTTCTTC. The gene calls are TRBV28 and TRBJ2-1; TRBD2 aligns across 9 bases. Germline values: CDR1 MDHEN, CDR2 SYDVKM. This CDR3 is 14 amino acids long. After removal of 6 bases from V and 9 bases from J, the junction contained 9 bases not matched to a gene.

The chain carries TRBV6-5 and TRBJ2-2; the D is unclear. The CDR3 spans 13 residues. V gave up 4 bases and J gave up 4 bases, with 7 bases separating them. Looked up from germline, CDR1 is MNHEY and CDR2 is SVGAGI. DNA of the CDR3: TGTGCCAGCAGTTGGGCAGGCACCGGGGAGCTGTTTTTT. This gives the protein CASSWAGTGELFF.

The gene calls are TRBV27 and TRBJ2-1, with D perhaps matching TRBD2 (6 bases). The V gene's germline CDR1 is MNHEY and CDR2 SMNVEV (reference sequence). The CDR3 is made up of 14 amino acids. The germline V and J ends were trimmed by 1 base and 8 bases, with 12 bases remaining between them. CDR3 coding DNA: TGTGCCAGCAGTTTATTTTCGGGGGTCTATGAGCAGTTCTTC. Protein sequence: CASSLFSGVYEQFF.

This clone was recorded once. This sequence joins TRBV18 and TRBJ2-1; D may correspond to TRBD1 or TRBD2 (5 bases each). The CDR3 length is 15 residues. The V gene lost 4 bases and the J gene lost 2 bases, with 12 bases spanning the gap. Germline-derived CDR1 and CDR2 are KGHSH and LQKENI. DNA of the CDR3: TGTGCCAGCTCACTCCCAGGGAGCACCTACAATGAGCAGTTCTTC. This encodes CASSLPGSTYNEQFF.

This clone was picked up a small number of times. The rearrangement uses TRBV9 and TRBJ2-7; D uncertain. Per germline, CDR1 SGDLS and CDR2 YYNGEE. Trimming removed 6 bases from V and 3 bases from J, with 13 bases in between. The CDR3 is 13 amino acids. CDR3 loop: CASTYPSYYEQYF. Here the CDR3 DNA reads TGTGCCAGCACTTACCCCTCCTACTACGAGCAGTACTTC.

The chain joins TRBV30 to TRBJ1-2, with 7 bases aligning to TRBD1. Looked up from germline, CDR1 is GTSNPN and CDR2 is SVGIG (reference sequence). Losses at the gene ends were 3 bases for V and 1 base for J; bases not matched to a gene: 5. The CDR3 consists of 14 residues. The CDR3 region has the DNA TGTGCCTGGAGCCGGGACAGCTTTAACTATGGCTACACCTTC. Protein: CAWSRDSFNYGYTF.

This clone was counted a single time. The chain carries TRBV19 and TRBJ1-2; no definite D call. Trimming cost V 4 bases and J 4 bases, with 10 bases left between them. This CDR3 has 13 amino acids. Germline CDR1 is LNHDA and CDR2 is SQIVND (reference sequence). CDR3 in amino acids: CASSREVPYGYTF. The CDR3 DNA reads as TGTGCCAGTAGTAGGGAAGTCCCCTATGGCTACACCTTC.

This rearrangement joins TRBV5-6 to TRBJ2-7, with D perhaps being TRBD1 or TRBD2 (5 bases each). The V end was cut by 4 bases, the J end by 2 bases, with 10 bases between. Germline assignment: CDR1 SGHDT and CDR2 YYEEEE. CDR3 length equals 13 residues. CDR3 coding DNA: TGTGCCAGCAGCCGGGACGGAACCTACGAGCAGTACTTC. Protein product: CASSRDGTYEQYF.

V is TRBV29-1 and J is TRBJ2-2; 11 nucleotides match TRBD2. Germline assignment: CDR1 SQVTM and CDR2 ANQGSEA. The junction had 5 bases not matched to a gene; V was cut back by 7 bases and J by 1 base. CDR3 length equals 15 residues. The CDR3 region has the DNA TGCAGCGCTAGGACTAGCGGGCAGAACACCGGGGAGCTGTTTTTT. This codes for CSARTSGQNTGELFF.

The chain couples TRBV6-1 to TRBJ2-5; 15 bases map to TRBD2. From germline, CDR1 is MNHNS and CDR2 SASEGT. After removal of 4 bases from V and 7 bases from J, the junction contained 7 bases not matched to a gene. This CDR3 contains 16 residues. The DNA for the CDR3 is TGTGCCAGCAGTGGCGGACTAGCGGGAGGGCCCGGGACCCAGTACTTC. The encoded protein is CASSGGLAGGPGTQYF.

CDR3 nucleotide sequence: TGTGCCAGCAGCTCGCGCGGGGCCGCGGGACAGGCCCAAGAGACCCAGTACTTC. Translation gives CASSSRGAAGQAQETQYF. The gene calls are TRBV5-4 and TRBJ2-5; 8 positions match TRBD1. There are 18 residues in the CDR3. The V and J ends lost 3 bases and 1 base, in that order; junction bases with no gene match: 14. The germline V gene encodes CDR1 SGHNT and CDR2 YYREEE (reference sequence).

The chain joins TRBV4-3 to TRBJ2-7, with 8 bases aligning to TRBD2. From germline, CDR1 is LGHNA and CDR2 YSLEER. CDR3 size: 15 residues. Trimming cost V 1 base and J 10 bases; bases outside gene matches: 12. Written as DNA, the CDR3 is TGCGCCAGCAGCCAAGTCCCGGGAGGGCCTTTAGGACAGTACTTC. Protein sequence: CASSQVPGGPLGQYF.

The rearrangement joins TRBV11-1 to TRBJ2-1; the D is unclear. The ends were cut back, 5 bases at V and 0 bases at J, with 8 bases in the middle. From germline, CDR1 is SGHAT and CDR2 FQDESV (reference sequence). The CDR3 is 14 amino acids. The CDR3 sequence is CASSRAVSYNEQFF. The CDR3 DNA follows: TGTGCCAGCAGCCGGGCGGTCTCCTACAATGAGCAGTTCTTC.

The chain is built from TRBV19 and TRBJ2-2; 7 bases are shared with TRBD2. V was clipped by 7 bases and J by 4 bases; unmatched bases: 21. The CDR3 consists of 19 residues. CDR1 LNHDA and CDR2 SQIVND come from the germline V gene (reference sequence). This CDR3 reads CASNSRAGVSHRVTGELFF. As DNA, the CDR3 is TGTGCCAGTAATTCAAGGGCGGGAGTTAGCCACCGAGTCACCGGGGAGCTGTTTTTT.

This clone was picked up a small number of times. The CDR3 sequence is CASSRDGTNTEAFF. CDR3 DNA sequence: TGTGCCAGCAGCAGAGACGGAACAAACACTGAAGCTTTCTTT. The chain recombines TRBV7-2 with TRBJ1-1; D remains ambiguous. Trimming removed 5 bases from V and 2 bases from J, with 12 bases in between. The length of the CDR3 is 14 residues. Germline lookup yields CDR1 SGHTA and CDR2 FQGNSA.

The chain recombines TRBV28 with TRBJ2-7, with a weak D call TRBD1 (8 bases). V was shortened by 10 bases and J by 3 bases, with 25 bases between the two germline ends. The germline V gene encodes CDR1 MDHEN and CDR2 SYDVKM. CDR3 length: 16 residues. CDR3 residues: CAIQGGGQVEIYEQYF. As DNA, the CDR3 is TGTGCCATCCAGGGGGGGGGACAGGTGGAAATCTACGAGCAGTACTTC.

The chain is built from TRBV4-2 and TRBJ2-7; 9 bases are a match to TRBD2. In germline, CDR1 is LGHNA, CDR2 YNFKEQ. With 0 bases clipped from V and 7 bases from J, the junction kept 7 bases outside the gene matches. The CDR3 has 15 amino acids. CDR3 region: CASSQEGGRAGEQYF. CDR3 DNA: TGTGCCAGCAGCCAAGAAGGCGGGAGGGCGGGGGAGCAGTACTTC.

The chain uses TRBV5-4 and TRBJ2-5, with D tentatively TRBD1 (7 bases). The CDR3 totals 15 residues. Germline-derived CDR1 and CDR2 are SGHNT and YYREEE (reference sequence). V lost 0 bases to trimming and J lost 3 bases, with 12 bases between them. CDR3 nucleotide sequence: TGTGCCAGCAGCTTGGTATCCAGGGGGGAAGAGACCCAGTACTTC. The encoded protein is CASSLVSRGEETQYF.

The rearrangement links TRBV10-1 to TRBJ2-7; maybe TRBD1 (7 bases). Trimming shortened V by 4 bases and J by 3 bases, and 13 bases separated the two germline ends. CDR3 length: 14 amino acids. Germline V gene lookup returns CDR1 WNHNN and CDR2 SYGVQD (reference sequence). The CDR3 loop reads CASSANRGGYEQYF. The CDR3 region has the DNA TGCGCCAGCAGTGCTAACAGGGGAGGCTACGAGCAGTACTTC.

There are a few counts of this clone. The chain uses TRBV27 and TRBJ2-7; perhaps TRBD2 as D (5 bases). Trimming stripped 3 bases from V and 1 base from J, with 10 bases between. Germline V CDR1 and CDR2: MNHEY, SMNVEV (reference sequence). There are 14 residues in the CDR3. The CDR3 DNA follows: TGTGCCAGCAGTTTCGGCGGGCTATCCTACGAGCAGTACTTC. This sequence encodes CASSFGGLSYEQYF.

The J gene is TRBJ2-1, the V gene TRBV9; 8 bases align to TRBD2. Germline CDR1 SGDLS, CDR2 YYNGEE. The V and J ends lost 3 bases and 3 bases, in that order; junction bases with no gene match: 8. The length of the CDR3 is 16 residues. The CDR3 DNA sequence: TGTGCCAGCAGCGAGGCCGCGGGACTAGTCTACAATGAGCAGTTCTTC. It yields the protein CASSEAAGLVYNEQFF.

V is TRBV4-3 and J is TRBJ1-6; TRBD1 agrees at 9 bases. Germline V gives CDR1 LGHNA, CDR2 YSLEER. The CDR3 consists of 19 residues. The V segment lost 1 base and the J segment 5 bases; nucleotides outside the gene matches: 12. The CDR3 region is CASSQAGQGPLLNNSPLHF. Written as DNA, the CDR3 is TGCGCCAGCAGCCAAGCGGGACAGGGTCCCCTCCTAAATAATTCACCCCTCCACTTT.

The V and J genes are TRBV30 and TRBJ1-5; no firm D call. Trimming pared 0 bases from V and 0 bases from J, leaving 21 bases between. In germline, CDR1 is GTSNPN, CDR2 SVGIG (reference sequence). The CDR3 totals 19 residues. Here the CDR3 reads CAWSVTLQAGRHSNQPQHF. The DNA of the CDR3 is TGTGCCTGGAGTGTAACGTTACAAGCGGGCAGACATAGCAATCAGCCCCAGCATTTT.

There are a few counts of this clone. The rearrangement joins TRBV13 to TRBJ2-2; D tentatively fits TRBD1 or TRBD2 (5 bases each). The V and J ends lost 4 bases and 7 bases respectively, with 13 bases between them. Germline-derived CDR1 and CDR2 are PRHDT and FYEKMQ (reference sequence). The CDR3 runs to 14 residues. The CDR3 reads CASSSGLDDGELFF. The DNA for the CDR3 is TGTGCCAGCAGCTCGGGGCTAGACGACGGGGAGCTGTTTTTT.

Here the CDR3 DNA reads TGTGCCAGCGCCCCCGGTTCCGCTGGCACAGATACGCAGTATTTT. Its translation is CASAPGSAGTDTQYF. The gene calls are TRBV28 and TRBJ2-3; D call uncertain. The length of the CDR3 is 15 residues. The germline gives CDR1 MDHEN, CDR2 SYDVKM. Trimming removed 8 bases from V and 1 base from J, with 16 bases in between.

The chain joins TRBV4-1 to TRBJ2-5; TRBD1 agrees at 7 bases. CDR3 length: 16 residues. J lost 2 bases, V lost 4 bases, and 10 bases had no gene match. Germline CDR1 and CDR2: MGHRA and YSYEKL. The CDR3: CASSPDPGQLQETQYF. CDR3 nucleotides: TGCGCCAGCAGCCCAGACCCGGGACAGCTACAAGAGACCCAGTACTTC.

The chain has TRBV7-2 and TRBJ2-7, with 7 bases matching TRBD1. Germline lookup yields CDR1 SGHTA and CDR2 FQGNSA. Germline trimming cut 1 base from V and 5 bases from J; bases unmatched to any gene: 5. The CDR3 sequence is 14 residues long. CDR3 DNA sequence: TGTGCCAGCAGCTTAGTAGACAGGGCCCACGAGCAGTACTTC. This sequence encodes CASSLVDRAHEQYF.

This chain links TRBV28 with TRBJ1-5, with unresolved D. This CDR3 region has 14 residues. The V and J ends lost 3 bases and 8 bases respectively, with 14 bases between them. The germline V gene encodes CDR1 MDHEN and CDR2 SYDVKM. The DNA for the CDR3 is TGTGCCAGCAGTTTCTTGGACGGGTTAGAGCCCCAGCATTTT. Translating gives CASSFLDGLEPQHF. Combining the CDR3 with reference TRBV28 and TRBJ1-5 gives the whole variable domain DVKVTQSSRYLVKRTGEKVFLECVQDMDHENMFWYRQDPGLGLRLIYFSYDVKMKEKGDIPEGYSVSREKKERFSLILESASTNQTSMYLCASSFLDGLEPQHFGDGTRLSIL.

The gene calls are TRBV19 and TRBJ2-3; D not resolved. Trimming removed 6 bases from V and 6 bases from J, with 16 bases in between. This CDR3 has 14 residues. Germline CDR1 is LNHDA and CDR2 is SQIVND (reference sequence). The CDR3 spells CASRNMDSRDTQYF. The CDR3 DNA follows: TGTGCCAGTAGGAACATGGATTCGAGGGATACGCAGTATTTT.